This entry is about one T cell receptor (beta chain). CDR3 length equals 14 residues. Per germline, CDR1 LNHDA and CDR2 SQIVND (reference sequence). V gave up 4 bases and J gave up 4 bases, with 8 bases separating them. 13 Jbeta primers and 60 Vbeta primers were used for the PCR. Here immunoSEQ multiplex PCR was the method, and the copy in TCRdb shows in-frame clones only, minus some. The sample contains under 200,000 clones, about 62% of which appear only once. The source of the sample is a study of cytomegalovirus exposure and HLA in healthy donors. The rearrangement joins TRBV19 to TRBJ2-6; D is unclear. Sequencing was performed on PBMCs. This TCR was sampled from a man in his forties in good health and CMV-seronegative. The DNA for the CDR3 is TGTGCCAGTAGTACGACTCTGGGGGCCAACGTCCTGACTTTC. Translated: CASSTTLGANVLTF.